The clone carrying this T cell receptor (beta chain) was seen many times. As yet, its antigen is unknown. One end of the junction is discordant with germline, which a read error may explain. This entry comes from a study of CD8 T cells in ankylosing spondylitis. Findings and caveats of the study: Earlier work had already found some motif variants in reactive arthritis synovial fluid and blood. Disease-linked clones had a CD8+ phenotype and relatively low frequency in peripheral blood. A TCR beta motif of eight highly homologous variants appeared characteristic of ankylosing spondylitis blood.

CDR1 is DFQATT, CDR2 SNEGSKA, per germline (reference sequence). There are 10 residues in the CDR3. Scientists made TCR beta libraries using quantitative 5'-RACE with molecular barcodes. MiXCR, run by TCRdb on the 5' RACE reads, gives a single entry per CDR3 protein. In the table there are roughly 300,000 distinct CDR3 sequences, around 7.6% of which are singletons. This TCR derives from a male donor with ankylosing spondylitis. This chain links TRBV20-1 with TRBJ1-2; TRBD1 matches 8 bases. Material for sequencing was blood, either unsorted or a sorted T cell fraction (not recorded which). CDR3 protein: CSASGDRQIF. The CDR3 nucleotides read TGCAGTGCTAGTGGGGACAGGCAGATCTTC.